These T cell receptor beta chains were read from a single sample in a study of T-cell reconstitution after alpha-beta-depleted transplantation in children. TCRdb re-called the PCR reads through MiXCR, storing one row per CDR3 protein. The sample lists fewer than 1 million distinct CDR3 sequences, 15% to 20% occurring once. The starting material was PBMCs, mostly from graft donor cells, obtained 360 days after TCRalphabeta/CD19-depleted stem cell transplant. The receptors here all came from a male patient younger than 18 who had a stem cell transplant for acute lymphoblastic leukemia, so the T cells may come from the graft donor. Each CDR3 is given with its conserved first and last residue. Only part of the rows carry a size: once, few, many, or a class if the clone is expanded.

v_gene	j_gene	abundance	CDR3aa
TRBV12-3/TRBV12-4	TRBJ2-1	.	CASSLATSDGQFF
TRBV29-1	TRBJ1-5	few	CSALGLGNQPQHF
TRBV7-2	TRBJ2-7	.	CASSHGTRFKGEQYF
TRBV16	TRBJ2-1	.	CASSQSGTVNEQFF
TRBV29-1	TRBJ1-1	.	CSVGGLVNRAEAFF
TRBV4-1	TRBJ2-7	few	CASSQVPGLAGVEQYF
TRBV24-1	TRBJ2-1	few	CATHRDHNEQFF
TRBV6-1	TRBJ1-3	.	CASSEGPWGNTIYF
TRBV4-1	TRBJ2-2	few	CASSQEPGVITGELFF
TRBV4-1	TRBJ2-1	.	CASSLIGLAGGPSYNEQFF
TRBV6-5	TRBJ2-7	.	CASSYPGDYEQYF
TRBV5-1	TRBJ2-2	.	CASSFSSGGLFF
TRBV5-6	TRBJ2-5	.	CASSLVTTTQETQYF
TRBV20-1	TRBJ2-1	.	CSAPWTSREFF
TRBV28	TRBJ2-1	.	CASSPRNLCYNEQFF
TRBV5-1	TRBJ2-3	few	CASSPGPGQFTDTQYF
TRBV20-1	TRBJ2-7	.	CSARAKGRRYEQYF
TRBV9	TRBJ2-6	.	CASSAVGSWDYLNSGANVLTF
TRBV7-2	TRBJ1-5	few	CASSLRTAVGSTNQPQHF
TRBV29-1	TRBJ2-5	.	CSVAWDRKTQYF
TRBV4-2	TRBJ2-1	few	CASSQRARVEQFF
TRBV27	TRBJ2-7	.	CASSLQAAEEQYF
TRBV12-3/TRBV12-4	TRBJ2-7	.	CASSLGLDRVYSYEQYF
TRBV20-1	TRBJ2-5	few	CSVPPLAGVRETQYF
TRBV10-3	TRBJ2-3	.	CAIPPSGRGNTQYF
TRBV9	TRBJ2-3	few	CASSVEPPPPGDTQYF